The source of this TCR beta chain is a study of T cell responses to AZD1222 COVID-19 vaccine (dated by TCRdb to the early 2020s). Some background on the complete study: TCR sequencing was performed for 230 to 250 trial participants, of whom approximately 200 were given two doses of AZD1222 and around 26 were given two doses of MenACWY control vaccine. Trial participants were enrolled by age into 18-55, 56-69 and 70-plus year subgroups, with around 140, 26 and 57 TCR-sequenced participants respectively. Study-level results and caveats: In the small 56-69-year group, the increase in depth fell short of significance, most likely because of low power. Conclusions about previously exposed vaccinees are limited, since just five to seven AZD1222 recipients were seropositive for SARS-CoV-2 at baseline. Because no samples from the day 14 peak response were available, repertoires could be characterized only after the peak T cell response. Nearly half of unique spike-specific TCRs reportedly recognized epitopes outside regions mutated in the B.1.351 and B.1.1.7 variants. After two AZD1222 doses, both the breadth and the depth of spike-specific TCRs were significantly higher than at day 0 and than in MenACWY recipients. Vaccine-associated CD4 TCRs spanned the whole spike protein, with dominant responses in regions 160-218 and 743-854. Participants were mostly white British, with more females than males. The authors suggested clonal diversity may have been underestimated.

The sample's time point label is to be understood as: baseline before first vaccination. The sample's treatment or condition, from its label and the paper: meningococcal conjugate vaccine given as trial control. Vaccinee samples came from UK trials COV001 and COV002, including a single-blind randomized controlled phase 2/3 trial of AZD1222 (ChAdOx1 nCoV-19) in healthy adults. For TCRbeta chain sequencing, PBMC samples were collected from trial participants at day 0 and at day 28 after the second dose. About this clone itself: It lacks a known antigen. No clone much larger than this one lies a single base away; base qualities are absent.

The CDR3 regions of human TCRbeta chains were analyzed by immunosequencing. The authors' pipeline ran thus. Repertoire TCRs were matched against a reference library of SARS-CoV-2-specific TCRs generated with the MIRA antigen-specificity platform. Breadth was defined as the fraction of unique TCRs that were SARS-CoV-2-associated, and depth was defined as the fraction of total T cells that were SARS-CoV-2-associated. Each spike-specific TCR was assigned to its reactive spike region and to a CD4 or CD8 class using the MIRA data. Log10-transformed breadth and depth values were compared by one-way ANOVA with Sidak's multiple comparisons tests. TCRdb mirrors the immuneACCESS table, restricted to in-frame sequences. Some clones are absent from its copies; in checked studies, under half trace to an unresolved V gene, and the reason for the others is unknown. V and J calls plus clone size are reproduced from that table; the DNA served to infer D and trimming. Recorded for this sample are some 100,000 clones; 70% to 90% of them occurred a single time. Roughly 4.2% of the sample belongs to the ten largest clones.

Sample: peripheral blood, taken on day 0 of MenACWY control vaccination. This TCR was sampled from an adult in good health.

CDR3 loop: CASSGGLAGVYEQYF. The sequenced DNA is TGTGCCAGCAGTGGGGGACTAGCGGGTGTCTACGAGCAGTACTTC. The sequence joins TRBV2 to TRBJ2-7, and 12 bases in between align with TRBD2. The CDR1 and CDR2 encoded by the germline V gene are SNHLY and FYNNEI. The CDR3 has 15 amino acids, counting the end cysteine and phenylalanine. CDR3 DNA only is kept here, 45 bases in frame from base 1. V and J are trimmed by 4 bases and 3 bases, and the gene matches miss 4 bases of the junction.